The 13 T cell receptor beta chains in this list originate from one sample, sequenced in a study of OX40 agonist ivuxolimab in advanced cancers. Method: immunoSEQ multiplex PCR; TCRdb's copy keeps in-frame clones and lacks some. The sample includes approximately 49,000 clones, approximately 88% seen only once; the top ten take 1% to 1.3%. The specimen was CD4+ or CD8+ T cells sorted from blood, collected in a trial of the OX40 agonist ivuxolimab. The receptor set was obtained from an adult with an advanced solid tumor such as melanoma, head and neck, liver or kidney cancer.

The chain uses TRBV5-1 and TRBJ2-5; D remains unclear. CDR1 and CDR2 (germline): SGHRS, YFSETQ. The V end was cut by 4 bases, the J end by 9 bases, with 19 bases between. This CDR3 is built from 14 residues. The CDR3 region is CASSPRTDGGAQYF. The CDR3 bases are TGCGCCAGCAGCCCCCGGACGGACGGTGGGGCCCAGTACTTC.

The chain uses TRBV7-2 and TRBJ2-3; possibly TRBD2 for D (5 bases). Germline V gives CDR1 SGHTA, CDR2 FQGNSA. Trimming took 4 bases from V and 2 from J, leaving 10 bases between them. The CDR3 consists of 14 residues. CDR3 nucleotides: TGTGCCAGCAGCTCCGGACTGAACACAGATACGCAGTATTTT. Its translation: CASSSGLNTDTQYF.

The chain has TRBV9 and TRBJ2-7, with TRBD1 matching 7 bases. V dropped 4 bases and J dropped 6; count of bases not matched to a gene: 13. Germline V gives CDR1 SGDLS, CDR2 YYNGEE. This CDR3 comprises 15 residues. The CDR3 DNA is TGTGCCAGCAGCCCATTAAAGGGGGCACCCCTCGAGCAGTACTTC. Amino acids: CASSPLKGAPLEQYF.

This chain connects TRBV9 to TRBJ2-7; D could derive from TRBD1 or TRBD2 (5 bases each). CDR1 is SGDLS, CDR2 YYNGEE, per germline. Trimming removed 4 bases at V and 3 bases at J, with 23 bases between. This CDR3 is built from 17 residues. The CDR3 sequence is CASSPRGATSLLYEQYF. The DNA for the CDR3 is TGTGCCAGCAGCCCAAGAGGGGCGACATCTCTCCTCTACGAGCAGTACTTC.

J is TRBJ2-4 and V is TRBV28, with D tentatively TRBD2 (5 bases). Between the trimmed V and J ends, which lost 5 bases and 6 bases, there was a span of 14 bases. The CDR3 is 14 amino acids. Per the germline V gene, CDR1 is MDHEN and CDR2 is SYDVKM. CDR3 sequence (DNA): TGTGCCAGCAGTGTTTCTCGGGGTGGAAACATTCAGTACTTC. Residues: CASSVSRGGNIQYF. Combining the CDR3 with reference TRBV28 and TRBJ2-4 gives the whole variable domain DVKVTQSSRYLVKRTGEKVFLECVQDMDHENMFWYRQDPGLGLRLIYFSYDVKMKEKGDIPEGYSVSREKKERFSLILESASTNQTSMYLCASSVSRGGNIQYFGAGTRLSVL.

The rearrangement links TRBV7-2 to TRBJ2-2; the match to TRBD2 covers 10 bases. CDR3 size: 16 residues. Germline trimming cut 5 bases from V and 2 bases from J; bases unmatched to any gene: 5. The germline CDR1 and CDR2 sequences are SGHTA and FQGNSA. CDR3 residues: CASSLTSGVNTGELFF. In DNA, the CDR3 is TGTGCCAGCAGCCTTACTAGCGGGGTTAACACCGGGGAGCTGTTTTTT.

The gene calls are TRBV18 and TRBJ2-7; D is unclear. Germline assignment: CDR1 KGHSH and CDR2 LQKENI. CDR3 length: 15 amino acids. The V end was cut by 0 bases, the J end by 3 bases, with 12 bases between. In DNA form, the CDR3 reads TGTGCCAGCTCACCACCAGGGTACACCAACTACGAGCAGTACTTC. Its translation: CASSPPGYTNYEQYF. The whole variable domain, filled in from reference TRBV18 and TRBJ2-7, reads NAGVMQNPRHLVRRRGQEARLRCSPMKGHSHVYWYRQLPEEGLKFMVYLQKENIIDESGMPKERFSAEFPKEGPSILRIQQVVRGDSAAYFCASSPPGYTNYEQYFGPGTRLTVT.

The chain uses TRBV5-1 and TRBJ2-7, with TRBD2 as a possible D gene (6 bases). The V end lost 0 bases, the J end lost 0 bases, and 10 bases lay between the germline ends. This CDR3 has 15 amino acids. CDR1 and CDR2 from the germline V gene are SGHRS and YFSETQ. Here the CDR3 DNA reads TGCGCCAGCAGCTTGGGGGGGACTGGCTCCTACGAGCAGTACTTC. Its protein product is CASSLGGTGSYEQYF.

This chain joins TRBV6-6 and TRBJ2-1, with 7 positions matching TRBD2. This CDR3 region has 15 residues. With V trimmed by 2 bases and J by 7 bases, 8 bases remained unmatched. Germline loops: CDR1 MNHNY, CDR2 SVGAGI (reference sequence). In DNA, the CDR3 is TGTGCCAGCAGTTACACAGGACTAGTTCAGAATGAGCAGTTCTTC. Translated: CASSYTGLVQNEQFF.

The J gene is TRBJ2-2, the V gene TRBV7-9; either TRBD1 or TRBD2 may supply D (5 bases each). Germline V gives CDR1 SEHNR, CDR2 FQNEAQ (reference sequence). The ends were cut back, 11 bases at V and 7 bases at J, with 23 bases in the middle. The CDR3 contains 15 residues. CDR3 nucleotides: TGTGCCGGGTCCCGAGAGGGGCGATTGAGCGGGGAGCTGTTTTTT. Amino acids: CAGSREGRLSGELFF.

The chain joins TRBV28 to TRBJ2-7; no definite D call. With 4 bases removed from V and 1 base from J, the gap between germline ends came to 23 bases. Germline V lookup: CDR1 MDHEN, CDR2 SYDVKM. The CDR3 runs to 18 residues. The CDR3 sequence: CASSSPGPVPLESYEQYF. In nucleotides, the CDR3 is TGTGCCAGCAGTTCCCCAGGTCCTGTCCCCCTCGAGTCCTACGAGCAGTACTTC.

This rearrangement joins TRBV7-2 to TRBJ2-2; D tentatively fits TRBD1 or TRBD2 (5 bases each). CDR3 length equals 15 residues. V was cut by 5 bases and J by 7 bases, with 17 bases left in between. Germline V gene sequence: CDR1 SGHTA, CDR2 FQGNSA. CDR3 loop: CASSTWDPKYGELFF. The CDR3 DNA follows: TGTGCCAGCAGCACATGGGACCCTAAGTACGGGGAGCTGTTTTTT.

The V call is TRBV27, the J call TRBJ1-1; 8 positions match TRBD1. J lost 12 bases, V lost 5 bases, and 8 bases had no gene match. The germline V gene has CDR1 MNHEY and CDR2 SMNVEV (reference sequence). The CDR3 has 12 residues. The CDR3 sequence is CASSTRQGTPFF. The CDR3 DNA follows: TGTGCCAGCAGTACCCGACAGGGGACGCCTTTCTTT.